This TCR beta chain was sequenced for a study of cytomegalovirus exposure and HLA in healthy donors. Comment on this clone: The antigen is not known.

Germline CDR1 is MNHEY and CDR2 is SVGAGI. The J segment lost 4 bases and the V segment lost 2 bases, leaving 7 bases of the junction unmatched. The CDR3 is 15 amino acids. Overall study results and limits: One variant, a missense change in DCLRE1C, was linked in a later analysis to TCR beta V- and J-gene trimming. Cytomegalovirus-associated TCR beta chains were listed, numbering 150 to 200. The classifier, whose performance was assessed in both the original and validation cohorts, reportedly diagnosed cytomegalovirus status with high specificity and sensitivity.

13 Jbeta primers and 60 Vbeta primers were used for the PCR. TCRdb's table, derived via immunoSEQ multiplex PCR, lists solely in-frame clones and lacks some. Of around 180,000 clones in the sample, about 80% were seen once. Material for sequencing was PBMCs. This sequence was found in a man in his thirties or forties in good health and CMV-seropositive. The chain combines TRBV6-5 with TRBJ1-1, with TRBD1 identical over 7 bases. CDR3 amino acids: CASSYRTGEITEAFF. The DNA of the CDR3 is TGTGCCAGCAGTTACAGGACAGGCGAGATCACTGAAGCTTTCTTT.